The 7 T cell receptor beta chains in this list originate from one sample, sequenced in a study of CD8+ T cells in alopecia areata. After isolation, RNA underwent reverse transcription to generate cDNA as the sequencing template. The protocol was immunoSEQ multiplex PCR, while the TCRdb copy is restricted to in-frame clones and leaves out a portion. The table has some 110,000 clones, around 50% seen once; the top ten hold 12%. Treatment noted: oral pan-JAK inhibitor, 5-10 mg twice daily. The specimen comprised CD8+ T cells sorted from blood, sampled at week 24, from a patient treated with tofacitinib. Source of these receptors: a human donor with alopecia areata.

The J gene is TRBJ2-6, the V gene TRBV6-1; D call uncertain. Germline V CDR1 and CDR2: MNHNS, SASEGT. The CDR3 totals 13 residues. Trimming left V 11 bases short and J 0 bases short, with 8 bases between. The CDR3 sequence: CAGLNSGANVLTF. The CDR3 coding sequence is TGTGCCGGCCTGAACTCTGGGGCCAACGTCCTGACTTTC.

The chain couples TRBV29-1 to TRBJ1-1; 7 nucleotides agree with TRBD1. From germline, CDR1 is SQVTM and CDR2 ANQGSEA. The CDR3 is 14 residues long. Trimming removed 7 bases from V and 1 base from J; junction bases left unmatched: 9. The CDR3 reads CSAWSGTENTEAFF. DNA of the CDR3: TGCAGCGCCTGGTCCGGGACAGAGAACACTGAAGCTTTCTTT.

The rearrangement uses TRBV7-6 and TRBJ2-1; D unclear. Germline V gives CDR1 SGHVS, CDR2 FNYEAQ. The CDR3 extends over 16 amino acids. V was clipped by 4 bases and J by 3 bases, with 16 bases between them. CDR3 in amino acids: CASSSLELTIYNEQFF. For the CDR3, the DNA is TGTGCCAGCAGCTCGTTAGAGTTAACGATCTACAATGAGCAGTTCTTC.

V and J are TRBV6-6 and TRBJ1-4; D not certain. Germline lookup yields CDR1 MNHNY and CDR2 SVGAGI (reference sequence). The CDR3 spans 10 residues. Deletions cut 10 bases from V and 8 bases from J, with 8 bases between. DNA of the CDR3: TGTGCCACCCAATCGGAAAAACTGTTTTTT. It specifies CATQSEKLFF.

This chain connects TRBV10-2 to TRBJ2-1; D unresolved. Per the germline V gene, CDR1 is WSHSY and CDR2 is SAAADI. This CDR3 is 14 amino acids long. V lost 2 bases and J lost 6, with 11 bases in between. The CDR3 DNA sequence: TGCGCCAGCAGTGAGACCCCACAGTTCAATGAGCAGTTCTTC. It codes for CASSETPQFNEQFF.

V gene TRBV14 combines with J gene TRBJ2-7; D remains ambiguous. The CDR3 has 13 amino acids. Trimming removed 0 bases from V and 0 bases from J, with 3 bases in between. CDR1 and CDR2 from the germline V gene are SGHDN and FVKESK. CDR3 region: CASSQDSSYEQYF. The CDR3 DNA is TGTGCCAGCAGCCAAGACAGCTCCTACGAGCAGTACTTC.

This clone was recorded a few times. The CDR3 nucleotides are TGTGCCAGCAGCGTAGGAGCGGGGGGGTATGAGCAGTTCTTC. Residues: CASSVGAGGYEQFF. This chain joins TRBV9 and TRBJ2-1; 10 bases line up with TRBD2. The CDR3 spans 14 residues. V gave up 0 bases and J gave up 8 bases; unmatched junction bases: 2. Germline V gene data show CDR1 as SGDLS and CDR2 as YYNGEE.